The T cell receptor (beta chain) under discussion was sequenced for a study of shared clonotypes between healthy human individuals. This table comes from immunoSEQ multiplex PCR, and its TCRdb copy is limited to in-frame clones, with some not included. This sample carries 100,000 to 120,000 clones, about 63% of them seen once, and the ten largest clones take around 25%. CDR3 size: 16 residues. The germline V gene has CDR1 MNHNY and CDR2 SVGAGI (reference sequence). Deletions cut 2 bases from V and 0 bases from J, with 12 bases between. Of note for this clone: The antigen remains undetermined.

The study's findings and limits: Depth was large, yet rarefaction showed that sorted-subset sequencing was incomplete. Estimated richness was generally greater in naive than memory subsets.

Combining CD45RO+ cells with CCR7-negative CD45RA+ TemRA cells gave CD8 memory. This rearrangement joins TRBV6-6 to TRBJ2-3; maybe TRBD2 (6 bases). The sequence was collected from a woman aged 30 to 39 in good health. Specimen: memory CD8+ T cells sorted from blood. Indicated subset: CD45RO+ cells pooled with CCR7-negative TemRA cells. The CDR3 sequence is CASSYPSSASTDTQYF. In DNA form, the CDR3 reads TGTGCCAGCAGTTACCCCTCTAGCGCCAGCACAGATACGCAGTATTTT.